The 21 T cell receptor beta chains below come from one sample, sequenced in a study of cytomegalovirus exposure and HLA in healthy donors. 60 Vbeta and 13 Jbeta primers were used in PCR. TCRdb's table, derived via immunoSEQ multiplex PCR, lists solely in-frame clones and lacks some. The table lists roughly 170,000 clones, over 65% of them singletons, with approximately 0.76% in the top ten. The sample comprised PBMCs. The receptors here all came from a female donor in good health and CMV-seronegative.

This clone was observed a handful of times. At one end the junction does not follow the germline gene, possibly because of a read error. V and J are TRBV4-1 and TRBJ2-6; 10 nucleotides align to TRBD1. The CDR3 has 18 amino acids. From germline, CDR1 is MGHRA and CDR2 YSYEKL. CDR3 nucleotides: TGCGCCAGCAGCCCGCGACAGGGGGCGATTTCCGGGGCCAACGCCCTGACTTTC. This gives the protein CASSPRQGAISGANALTF.

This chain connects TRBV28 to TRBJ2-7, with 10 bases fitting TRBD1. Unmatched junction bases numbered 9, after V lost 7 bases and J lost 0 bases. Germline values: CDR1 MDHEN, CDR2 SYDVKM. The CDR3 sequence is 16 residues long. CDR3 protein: CASTSPGQGSSYEQYF. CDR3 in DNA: TGTGCCAGCACCTCCCCGGGACAGGGGAGCTCCTACGAGCAGTACTTC. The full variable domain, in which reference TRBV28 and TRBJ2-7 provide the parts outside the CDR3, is DVKVTQSSRYLVKRTGEKVFLECVQDMDHENMFWYRQDPGLGLRLIYFSYDVKMKEKGDIPEGYSVSREKKERFSLILESASTNQTSMYLCASTSPGQGSSYEQYFGPGTRLTVT.

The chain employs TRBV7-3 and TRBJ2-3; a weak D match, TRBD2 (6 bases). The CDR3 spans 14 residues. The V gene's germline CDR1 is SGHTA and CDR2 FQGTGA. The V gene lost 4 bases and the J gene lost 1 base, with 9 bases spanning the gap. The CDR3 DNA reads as TGTGCCAGCAGCTCAGGAGGGGGCACAGATACGCAGTATTTT. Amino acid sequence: CASSSGGGTDTQYF.

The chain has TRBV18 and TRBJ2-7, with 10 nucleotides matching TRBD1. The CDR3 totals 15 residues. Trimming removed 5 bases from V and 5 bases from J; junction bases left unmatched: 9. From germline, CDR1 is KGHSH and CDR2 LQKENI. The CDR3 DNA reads TGTGCCAGCTCATTAGACAGGGGGCGGACCAACGAGCAGTACTTC. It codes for CASSLDRGRTNEQYF.

The CDR3 reads CASSVFGGRELFF. CDR3 in DNA: TGTGCCAGCAGCGTATTTGGGGGCCGGGAGCTGTTTTTT. This chain joins TRBV9 and TRBJ2-2, with D tentatively TRBD1 (6 bases). The CDR3 totals 13 residues. V lost 1 base, J lost 9 bases, and 10 bases lay in between. The germline CDR1 and CDR2 sequences are SGDLS and YYNGEE.

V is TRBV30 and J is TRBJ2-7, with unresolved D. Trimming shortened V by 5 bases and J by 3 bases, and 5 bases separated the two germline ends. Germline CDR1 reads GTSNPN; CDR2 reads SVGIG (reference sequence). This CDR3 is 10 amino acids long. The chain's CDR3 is CAWGVYEQYF. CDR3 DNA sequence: TGTGCCTGGGGAGTCTACGAGCAGTACTTC. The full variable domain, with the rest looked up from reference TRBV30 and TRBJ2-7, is SQTIHQWPATLVQPVGSPLSLECTVEGTSNPNLYWYRQAAGRGLQLLFYSVGIGQISSEVPQNLSASRPQDRQFILSSKKLLLSDSGFYLCAWGVYEQYFGPGTRLTVT.

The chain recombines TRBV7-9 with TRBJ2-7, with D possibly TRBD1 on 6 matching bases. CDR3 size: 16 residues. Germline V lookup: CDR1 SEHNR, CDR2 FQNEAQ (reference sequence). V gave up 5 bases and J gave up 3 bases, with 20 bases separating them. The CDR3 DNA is TGTGCCAGCAGCAAGGCCCCACAGGGCCCATACTACGAGCAGTACTTC. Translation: CASSKAPQGPYYEQYF.

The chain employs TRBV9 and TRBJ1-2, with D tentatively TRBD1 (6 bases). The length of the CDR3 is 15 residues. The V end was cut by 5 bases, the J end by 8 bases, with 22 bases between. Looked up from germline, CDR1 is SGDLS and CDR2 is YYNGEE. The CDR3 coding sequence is TGTGCCAGCAGTCCCTCCATCACAGGGTCGGGAGGCTACACCTTC. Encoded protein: CASSPSITGSGGYTF.

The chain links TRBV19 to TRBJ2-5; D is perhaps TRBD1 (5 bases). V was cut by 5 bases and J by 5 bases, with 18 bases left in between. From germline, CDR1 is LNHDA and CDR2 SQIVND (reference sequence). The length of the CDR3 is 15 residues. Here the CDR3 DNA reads TGTGCCAGTAGTGCTCAGGGATATAGGCCGGAGACCCAGTACTTC. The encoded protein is CASSAQGYRPETQYF.

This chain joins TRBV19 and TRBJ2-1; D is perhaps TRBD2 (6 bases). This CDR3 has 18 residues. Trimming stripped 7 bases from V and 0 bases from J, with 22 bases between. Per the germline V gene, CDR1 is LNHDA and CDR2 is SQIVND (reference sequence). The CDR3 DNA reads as TGTGCCAGTAAACCCCAGCGGGCAATACTGAGCTCCTACAATGAGCAGTTCTTC. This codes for CASKPQRAILSSYNEQFF.

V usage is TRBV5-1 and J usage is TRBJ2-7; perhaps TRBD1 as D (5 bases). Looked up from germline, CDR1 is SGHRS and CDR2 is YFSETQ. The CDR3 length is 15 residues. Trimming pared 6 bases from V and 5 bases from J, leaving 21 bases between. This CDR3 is CASKKSRAGLDEQYF. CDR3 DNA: TGCGCCAGCAAAAAGTCCAGGGCAGGGCTGGACGAGCAGTACTTC. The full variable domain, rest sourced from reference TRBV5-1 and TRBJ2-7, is KAGVTQTPRYLIKTRGQQVTLSCSPISGHRSVSWYQQTPGQGLQFLFEYFSETQRNKGNFPGRFSGRQFSNSRSEMNVSTLELGDSALYLCASKKSRAGLDEQYFGPGTRLTVT.

The CDR3 sequence: CANLWEPWGVANYGYTF. The CDR3 coding sequence is TGTGCCAACCTATGGGAGCCCTGGGGGGTAGCTAACTATGGCTACACCTTC. The rearrangement links TRBV7-6 to TRBJ1-2; D may be TRBD1 (5 bases). Germline assignment: CDR1 SGHVS and CDR2 FNYEAQ. The CDR3 totals 17 residues. Deletions cut 10 bases from V and 0 bases from J, with 24 bases between. The variable domain in full, completed from reference TRBV7-6 and TRBJ1-2, reads GAGVSQSPRYKVTKRGQDVALRCDPISGHVSLYWYRQALGQGPEFLTYFNYEAQQDKSGLPNDRFSAERPEGSISTLTIQRTEQRDSAMYRCANLWEPWGVANYGYTFGSGTRLTVV.

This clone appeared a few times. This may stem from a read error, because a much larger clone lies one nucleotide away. The CDR3 protein is CASKWDTSGANGLTF. The CDR3 DNA reads TGTGCCAGCAAATGGGACACCTCTGGGGCCAACGGCCTGACTTTC. The chain uses TRBV6-5 and TRBJ2-6; D may be TRBD1 (6 bases). The germline V gene has CDR1 MNHEY and CDR2 SVGAGI. This CDR3 spans 15 amino acids.

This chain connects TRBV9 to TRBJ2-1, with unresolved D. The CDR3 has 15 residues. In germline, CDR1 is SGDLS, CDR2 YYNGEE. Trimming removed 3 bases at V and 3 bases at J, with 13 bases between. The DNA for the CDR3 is TGTGCCAGCAGCGCCACTCCCATCTACTACAATGAGCAGTTCTTC. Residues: CASSATPIYYNEQFF.

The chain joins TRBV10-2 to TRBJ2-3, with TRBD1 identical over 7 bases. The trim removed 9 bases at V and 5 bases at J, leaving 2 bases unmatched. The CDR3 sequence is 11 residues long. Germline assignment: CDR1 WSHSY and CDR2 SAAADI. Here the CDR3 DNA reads TGCGCCAGTACAGGGGTAGATACGCAGTATTTT. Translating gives CASTGVDTQYF.

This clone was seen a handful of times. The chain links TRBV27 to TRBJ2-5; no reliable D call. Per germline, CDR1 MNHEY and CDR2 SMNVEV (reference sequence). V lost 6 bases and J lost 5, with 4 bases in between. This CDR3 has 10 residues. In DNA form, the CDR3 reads TGTGCCAGCAGGGAGGAGACCCAGTACTTC. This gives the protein CASREETQYF.

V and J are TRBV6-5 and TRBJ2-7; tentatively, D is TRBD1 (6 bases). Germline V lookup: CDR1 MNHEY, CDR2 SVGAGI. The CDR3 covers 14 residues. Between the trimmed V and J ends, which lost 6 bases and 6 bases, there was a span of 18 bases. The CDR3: CASRETGDTREQYF. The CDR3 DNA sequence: TGTGCCAGCAGGGAGACAGGAGATACCCGCGAGCAGTACTTC.

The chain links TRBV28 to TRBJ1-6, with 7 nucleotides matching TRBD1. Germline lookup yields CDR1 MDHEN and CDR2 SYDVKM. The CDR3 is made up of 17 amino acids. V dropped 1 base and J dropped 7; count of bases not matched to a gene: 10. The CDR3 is CASSLSTPEQGNSPLHF. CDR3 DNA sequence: TGTGCCAGCAGTTTATCGACGCCGGAACAGGGGAATTCACCCCTCCACTTT.

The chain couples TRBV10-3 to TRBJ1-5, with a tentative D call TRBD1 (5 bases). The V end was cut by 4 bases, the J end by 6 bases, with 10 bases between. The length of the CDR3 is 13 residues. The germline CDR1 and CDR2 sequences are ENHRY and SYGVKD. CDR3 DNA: TGTGCCATCAGTGCCACGCAGGGTCAGCCCCAGCATTTT. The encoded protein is CAISATQGQPQHF.

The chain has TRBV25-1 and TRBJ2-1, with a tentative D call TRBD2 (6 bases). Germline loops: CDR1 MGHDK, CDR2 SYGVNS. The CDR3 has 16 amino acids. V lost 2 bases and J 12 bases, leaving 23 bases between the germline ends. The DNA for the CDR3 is TGTGCCAGCAGTGAAGCCGGGATAGCGGTAGGGCCGGGGCAGTTCTTC. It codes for CASSEAGIAVGPGQFF.

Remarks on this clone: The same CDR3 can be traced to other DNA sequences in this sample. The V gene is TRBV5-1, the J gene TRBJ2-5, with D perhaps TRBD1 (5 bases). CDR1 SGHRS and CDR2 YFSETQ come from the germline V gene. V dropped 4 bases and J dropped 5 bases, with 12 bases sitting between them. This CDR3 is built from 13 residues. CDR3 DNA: TGCGCCAGCAGCCTGGGATCAGGGGAGACCCAGTACTTC. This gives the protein CASSLGSGETQYF. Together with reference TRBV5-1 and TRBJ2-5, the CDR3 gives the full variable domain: KAGVTQTPRYLIKTRGQQVTLSCSPISGHRSVSWYQQTPGQGLQFLFEYFSETQRNKGNFPGRFSGRQFSNSRSEMNVSTLELGDSALYLCASSLGSGETQYFGPGTRLLVL.